This T cell receptor beta chain was sequenced in a study of control samples from healthy donors and cancer patients. After removal of 6 bases from V and 12 bases from J, the junction contained 7 bases not matched to a gene. There are 12 residues in the CDR3. Assay: immunoSEQ multiplex PCR; the TCRdb copy retains only in-frame clones and omits some. The table records roughly 38,000 clones, 90% to 95% of them present only once. Sequencing was performed on blood. The TCR was taken from a woman between 50 and 59 years old in good health. The chain carries TRBV12-3 or TRBV12-4 and TRBJ2-1, with 8 nucleotides matching TRBD2. The CDR3 sequence is CASSPGGAWQFF. The CDR3 bases are TGTGCCAGCAGCCCCGGGGGGGCCTGGCAGTTCTTC.